The 31 T cell receptor beta chains below all came from one sample that was sequenced in a study of blood T cell repertoires in COVID-19 (TCRdb year 2020). Library preparation used the immunoSEQ multiplex PCR assay. TCRdb retrieved this table from immuneACCESS and kept in-frame rearrangements only. Not all clones are present; in checked studies, unresolved V genes account for under half, and no reason is known for the remainder. A total of about 180,000 clones appear in this sample, about nine tenths of them only once. Clones ranked in the top ten supply roughly 9% of the sample. The sample taken for sequencing was PBMCs or T cells enriched from blood (not recorded which). The receptor source for this set is a woman between 18 and 29 years old who had recovered from COVID-19.

The chain uses TRBV28 and TRBJ1-2; 10 positions match TRBD1. V shed 4 bases and J 4 bases; nucleotides not matched to a gene: 3. This CDR3 spans 14 amino acids. CDR1 MDHEN and CDR2 SYDVKM come from the germline V gene. CDR3 region: CASSSGTGAYGYTF. DNA of the CDR3: TGTGCCAGCAGTTCAGGGACAGGGGCCTATGGCTACACCTTC.

The rearrangement joins TRBV6-6 to TRBJ1-4; TRBD1 agrees at 7 bases. Per the germline V gene, CDR1 is MNHNY and CDR2 is SVGAGI (reference sequence). J lost 8 bases, V lost 1 base, and 1 base had no gene match. This CDR3 spans 13 amino acids. The CDR3 region is CASSYFRGEKLFF. The CDR3 DNA reads as TGTGCCAGCAGTTACTTCAGGGGGGAAAAACTGTTTTTT.

This clone has a handful of counts. The chain has TRBV28 and TRBJ2-7; D might be TRBD2 (6 bases). The CDR3 consists of 17 residues. V dropped 7 bases and J dropped 2 bases, with 24 bases sitting between them. Per germline, CDR1 MDHEN and CDR2 SYDVKM. CDR3 bases: TGTGCCAGCAATGGACAACGGGTGGTACTAGCTCCCTACGAGCAGTACTTC. This sequence encodes CASNGQRVVLAPYEQYF.

CDR3 sequence (DNA): TGTGCCAGCAGTTCCCCGTTTTCGGACAGGAAGGGGCGCTCCTACAATGAGCAGTTCTTC. Translating gives CASSSPFSDRKGRSYNEQFF. The chain links TRBV28 to TRBJ2-1; 7 bases agree with TRBD1. Trimming removed 4 bases from V and 0 bases from J; junction bases left unmatched: 18. CDR1 MDHEN and CDR2 SYDVKM come from the germline V gene. The CDR3 loop spans 20 amino acids.

This clone was recorded a few times. This chain links TRBV3-1 (or the pseudogene TRBV3-2) with TRBJ2-7, with 7 bases lining up with TRBD1. The CDR3 has 13 residues. Germline V CDR1 and CDR2: LGHDT, YNNKEL (reference sequence). V shed 0 bases, J shed 6 bases, and the junction held 2 bases outside the gene matches. In DNA, the CDR3 is TGTGCCAGCAGCCAAGAGAGGGGGCTCGAGCAGTACTTC. It specifies CASSQERGLEQYF.

This clone was detected only once. The chain couples TRBV10-2 to TRBJ2-4; maybe TRBD2 (6 bases). Germline loops: CDR1 WSHSY, CDR2 SAAADI. This CDR3 spans 14 amino acids. Trimming took 6 bases from V and 7 from J, leaving 16 bases between them. The CDR3 DNA reads as TGCGCCAGCAGGGGGGGACTGGGGTTTAACATTCAGTACTTC. This translates into CASRGGLGFNIQYF.

The chain uses TRBV11-2 and TRBJ2-2, with TRBD2 as a possible D gene (5 bases). This CDR3 is 14 amino acids long. CDR1 SGHAT and CDR2 FQNNGV come from the germline V gene. The V end lost 4 bases, the J end lost 10 bases, and 16 bases lay between the germline ends. In DNA, the CDR3 is TGTGCCAGCAGCTCCGGGGTTATGTCGAAGGAGCTGTTTTTT. Protein product: CASSSGVMSKELFF.

The rearrangement uses TRBV7-2 and TRBJ2-1; the D is unclear. The CDR3 covers 13 residues. V was clipped by 4 bases and J by 0 bases, with 4 bases between them. From germline, CDR1 is SGHTA and CDR2 FQGNSA. CDR3 loop: CASSWSSYNEQFF. DNA of the CDR3: TGTGCCAGCAGCTGGAGCTCCTACAATGAGCAGTTCTTC.

The rearrangement joins TRBV10-3 to TRBJ2-7; 7 bases agree with TRBD2. CDR1 and CDR2 from the germline V gene are ENHRY and SYGVKD. The CDR3 consists of 12 residues. The ends lost 4 bases at V and 7 bases at J; junction bases unmatched: 4. Here the CDR3 DNA reads TGTGCCATCAGTGCCCCCGGGGGGGAGCAGTACTTC. Its translation is CAISAPGGEQYF.

The chain carries TRBV4-1 and TRBJ1-2, with TRBD1 matching over 11 bases. With 1 base clipped from V and 6 bases from J, the junction kept 4 bases outside the gene matches. This CDR3 spans 15 amino acids. Germline CDR1 is MGHRA and CDR2 is YSYEKL. The CDR3 here is CASSQGLGQGDGYTF. The CDR3, as DNA: TGCGCCAGCAGCCAAGGGTTGGGACAGGGGGATGGCTACACCTTC.

The V gene is TRBV7-6, the J gene TRBJ1-1; perhaps TRBD1 as D (6 bases). V dropped 2 bases and J dropped 6 bases, with 10 bases sitting between them. The CDR3 consists of 13 residues. Germline V gives CDR1 SGHVS, CDR2 FNYEAQ. Written as DNA, the CDR3 is TGTGCCAGCAGCTTAATGGGGACATCTGAAGCTTTCTTT. Amino acid sequence: CASSLMGTSEAFF. Using reference TRBV7-6 and TRBJ1-1 for the parts outside the CDR3, the full variable domain is GAGVSQSPRYKVTKRGQDVALRCDPISGHVSLYWYRQALGQGPEFLTYFNYEAQQDKSGLPNDRFSAERPEGSISTLTIQRTEQRDSAMYRCASSLMGTSEAFFGQGTRLTVV.

The sample holds one count of this clone. The chain joins TRBV5-1 to TRBJ1-3; D is perhaps TRBD1 (6 bases). The germline V and J ends were trimmed by 4 bases and 3 bases, with 14 bases remaining between them. The CDR3 covers 15 residues. Germline-derived CDR1 and CDR2 are SGHRS and YFSETQ. The CDR3 reads CASSDGQIHGNTIYF. Here the CDR3 DNA reads TGCGCCAGCAGCGACGGACAGATTCATGGAAACACCATATATTTT. The full variable domain, with the rest looked up from reference TRBV5-1 and TRBJ1-3, is KAGVTQTPRYLIKTRGQQVTLSCSPISGHRSVSWYQQTPGQGLQFLFEYFSETQRNKGNFPGRFSGRQFSNSRSEMNVSTLELGDSALYLCASSDGQIHGNTIYFGEGSWLTVV.

The V call is TRBV28, the J call TRBJ2-1, with TRBD1 matching 8 bases. V gave up 6 bases and J gave up 2 bases; unmatched junction bases: 6. Germline-derived CDR1 and CDR2 are MDHEN and SYDVKM. The CDR3 is 15 amino acids. The CDR3, as DNA: TGTGCCAGCAGGCGAGGACAGGGTGCCTACAATGAGCAGTTCTTC. Translating gives CASRRGQGAYNEQFF.

The V gene is TRBV11-2, the J gene TRBJ2-1, with D perhaps matching TRBD2 (6 bases). The CDR3 loop spans 13 amino acids. V was shortened by 9 bases and J by 6 bases, with 15 bases between the two germline ends. Germline V gene lookup returns CDR1 SGHAT and CDR2 FQNNGV. CDR3 region: CASAHRGSNEQFF. In nucleotides, the CDR3 is TGTGCCAGTGCCCACCGGGGGAGCAATGAGCAGTTCTTC. Full variable domain (rest looked up from reference TRBV11-2 and TRBJ2-1): EAGVAQSPRYKIIEKRQSVAFWCNPISGHATLYWYQQILGQGPKLLIQFQNNGVVDDSQLPKDRFSAERLKGVDSTLKIQPAKLEDSAVYLCASAHRGSNEQFFGPGTRLTVL.

This sequence joins TRBV5-4 and TRBJ1-4; 8 bases line up with TRBD1. There are 14 residues in the CDR3. Trimming removed 4 bases from V and 6 bases from J; junction bases left unmatched: 5. From germline, CDR1 is SGHNT and CDR2 YYREEE (reference sequence). CDR3 DNA sequence: TGTGCCAGCAGCCCCGGGACAGGCGATGAAAAACTGTTTTTT. Amino acid sequence: CASSPGTGDEKLFF.

The V call is TRBV7-2, the J call TRBJ2-3; 10 nucleotides agree with TRBD1. With V trimmed by 6 bases and J by 1 base, 7 bases remained unmatched. The germline V gene has CDR1 SGHTA and CDR2 FQGNSA. CDR3 size: 16 residues. The CDR3 region has the DNA TGTGCCAGCAGTTATACCGGGACAGGGGGCACAGATACGCAGTATTTT. Protein product: CASSYTGTGGTDTQYF.

As DNA, the CDR3 is TGTGCCAGCAGCTTAGTAGGGGGTAATGAGCAGTTCTTC. Amino acids: CASSLVGGNEQFF. The gene calls are TRBV11-3 and TRBJ2-1; D might be TRBD1 (6 bases). Germline-derived CDR1 and CDR2 are SGHNT and YENEEA. The V and J ends lost 1 base and 7 bases respectively, with 8 bases between them. The CDR3 consists of 13 residues.

The genes are TRBV5-4 and TRBJ2-7; no firm D call. The germline CDR1 and CDR2 sequences are SGHNT and YYREEE (reference sequence). V lost 2 bases to trimming and J lost 0 bases, with 9 bases between them. The CDR3 length is 14 residues. The CDR3 is CASSFGGNSYEQYF. Written as DNA, the CDR3 is TGTGCCAGCAGCTTTGGCGGCAACTCCTACGAGCAGTACTTC.

The chain joins TRBV7-9 to TRBJ1-1, with D unresolved. V lost 5 bases and J lost 11, with 12 bases in between. CDR1 SEHNR and CDR2 FQNEAQ come from the germline V gene (reference sequence). The CDR3 is 11 amino acids. CDR3 sequence reads: CASSSLARAFF. CDR3 coding DNA: TGTGCCAGCAGCAGCCTGGCGCGGGCTTTCTTT.

The chain is built from TRBV10-1 and TRBJ2-1; 7 bases align to TRBD2. The CDR3 contains 16 residues. V was clipped by 2 bases and J by 9 bases; unmatched bases: 13. The germline V gene has CDR1 WNHNN and CDR2 SYGVQD (reference sequence). The CDR3 DNA reads as TGCGCCAGCAGTGAGAAGGCTAGCGGCCCCAGAAGTGAGCAGTTCTTC. Residues: CASSEKASGPRSEQFF.

The chain has TRBV30 and TRBJ2-3; D remains ambiguous. The CDR3 consists of 13 residues. Germline V gene sequence: CDR1 GTSNPN, CDR2 SVGIG (reference sequence). Trimming took 0 bases from V and 4 from J, leaving 8 bases between them. The CDR3 loop is CAWSVIVSDTQYF. The CDR3 DNA reads as TGTGCCTGGAGTGTAATAGTATCAGATACGCAGTATTTT.

The chain recombines TRBV4-2 with TRBJ2-5, with 7 bases aligning to TRBD2. Germline V gene lookup returns CDR1 LGHNA and CDR2 YNFKEQ. The length of the CDR3 is 16 residues. J was trimmed by 3 bases and V by 0 bases; bases with no gene match: 7. The CDR3: CASSQDSGGGEETQYF. The CDR3 nucleotides read TGTGCCAGCAGCCAAGATAGCGGCGGGGGTGAAGAGACCCAGTACTTC.

The V gene is TRBV6-5, the J gene TRBJ1-4; 7 positions agree with TRBD1. The CDR3 extends over 15 amino acids. Germline CDR1 MNHEY, CDR2 SVGAGI. J lost 4 bases, V lost 6 bases, and 8 bases had no gene match. CDR3 protein: CASSLGTADNEKLFF. CDR3 bases: TGTGCCAGCAGCCTCGGGACAGCCGATAATGAAAAACTGTTTTTT.

This chain joins TRBV18 and TRBJ1-1, with TRBD1 as a possible D gene (6 bases). Trimming left V 3 bases short and J 1 base short, with 18 bases between. Germline V gene data show CDR1 as KGHSH and CDR2 as LQKENI. The CDR3 length is 17 residues. In DNA form, the CDR3 reads TGTGCCAGCTCACCCGGTATTGCTGGACAGAGGAACACTGAAGCTTTCTTT. Protein sequence: CASSPGIAGQRNTEAFF.

J is TRBJ1-1 and V is TRBV5-1; 7 bases agree with TRBD1. The CDR3 runs to 14 residues. The germline V gene has CDR1 SGHRS and CDR2 YFSETQ. Trimming took 3 bases from V and 0 from J; bases not matched to a gene: 2. The CDR3 DNA is TGCGCCAGCAGCTCGACAGGGATGAACACTGAAGCTTTCTTT. This gives the protein CASSSTGMNTEAFF.

The V and J genes are TRBV12-2 and TRBJ2-5; the tabulated D call, TRBD1, remains unverified against the DNA. TRBV12-2 represents a pseudogene. The CDR3 sequence is 15 residues long. CDR3 coding DNA: TGTGCAAGTCGCTTAGAAAGAAGCAGGGGCCAGACCCAGTACTTC. Amino acids: CASRLERSRGQTQYF.

The chain links TRBV6-1 to TRBJ1-6; D is perhaps TRBD1 (5 bases). Trimming cost V 4 bases and J 4 bases, with 14 bases left between them. Per germline, CDR1 MNHNS and CDR2 SASEGT. CDR3 length: 16 residues. The CDR3 loop reads CASSATPTAYNSPLHF. Here the CDR3 DNA reads TGTGCCAGCAGTGCAACGCCGACAGCGTATAATTCACCCCTCCACTTT.

The rearrangement links TRBV27 to TRBJ1-1; possibly TRBD1 for D (5 bases). Trimming cost V 6 bases and J 2 bases, with 13 bases left between them. The CDR3 length is 14 residues. In germline, CDR1 is MNHEY, CDR2 SMNVEV (reference sequence). The CDR3 here is CASRTQGYNTEAFF. The CDR3 coding sequence is TGTGCCAGCAGGACCCAGGGCTATAACACTGAAGCTTTCTTT.

The rearrangement links TRBV19 to TRBJ1-1; TRBD1 is a possible D gene (5 bases). V gave up 3 bases and J gave up 8 bases, with 16 bases separating them. Looked up from germline, CDR1 is LNHDA and CDR2 is SQIVND (reference sequence). This CDR3 spans 14 amino acids. For the CDR3, the DNA is TGTGCCAGTAGTATTCTCGGGGGGACGATCGAAGCTTTCTTT. Translated: CASSILGGTIEAFF.

CDR3 in amino acids: CASSLGSENEKLFF. The CDR3, as DNA: TGTGCCAGCAGCTTAGGGTCAGAAAATGAAAAACTGTTTTTT. The rearrangement joins TRBV7-9 to TRBJ1-4; D not certain. The V gene lost 1 base and the J gene lost 5 bases, with 8 bases spanning the gap. The CDR3 is made up of 14 amino acids. CDR1 and CDR2 (germline): SEHNR, FQNEAQ (reference sequence).

Worth noting for this clone: One junction end disagrees with the germline gene, perhaps due to a read error. The chain employs TRBV7-7 and TRBJ2-7; D is possibly TRBD2 (6 bases). The CDR3 sequence is 16 residues long. Germline CDR1 SSHAT, CDR2 FNYEAQ (reference sequence). CDR3 sequence reads: CASSLYGDFNSDEQYF. DNA for the CDR3: TGTGCTAGCAGCTTATACGGGGACTTCAACTCTGACGAGCAGTACTTC.